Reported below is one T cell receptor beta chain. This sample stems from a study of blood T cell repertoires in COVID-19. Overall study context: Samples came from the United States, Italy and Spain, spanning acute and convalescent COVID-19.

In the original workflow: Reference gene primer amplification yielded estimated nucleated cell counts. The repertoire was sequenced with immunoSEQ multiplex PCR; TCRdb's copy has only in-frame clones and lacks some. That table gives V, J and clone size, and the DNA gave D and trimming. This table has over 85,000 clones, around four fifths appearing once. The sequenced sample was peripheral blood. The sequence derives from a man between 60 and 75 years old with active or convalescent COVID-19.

For the CDR3, the DNA is TGCAGCTTGGACAGGGACACTGAAGCTTTCTTT. It encodes CSLDRDTEAFF. The gene calls are TRBV20-1 and TRBJ1-1, with 8 bases that match TRBD1. The CDR3 length is 11 residues. CDR1 DFQATT and CDR2 SNEGSKA come from the germline V gene (reference sequence).